This is a list of T cell receptor beta chains from one sample in a study of blood T cell repertoires in COVID-19. The table came from immunoSEQ multiplex PCR; TCRdb's copy has only in-frame clones and leaves some out. The sample has around 150,000 clones; roughly 90% are singletons. The sample comprised PBMCs or T cells enriched from blood (not recorded which). These receptor sequences come from a woman between 50 and 59 years old who had recovered from COVID-19. Each CDR3 is given with its conserved first and last residue. D genes are given only for firm matches.

J	D	V	CDR3
TRBJ1-2	NA	TRBV6-1	CASSADRRSAYTF
TRBJ2-7	NA	TRBV11-2	CASSLDRGASYEQYF
TRBJ2-7	NA	TRBV27	CASSLGGEQYF
TRBJ2-2	TRBD1	TRBV5-1	CASSQGANTGELFF
TRBJ1-1	NA	TRBV5-1	CASSLIYEFGRRDTEAFF
TRBJ1-2	TRBD1	TRBV7-9	CASSLQGVAYGYTF
TRBJ2-5	NA	TRBV4-3	CASSQLGAGQETQYF
TRBJ2-3	TRBD2	TRBV7-2	CASSLGLAGSSTDTQYF
TRBJ2-5	NA	TRBV5-1	CASSLGGGFTQETQYF
TRBJ1-1	TRBD1	TRBV19	CASNPLRDRMYTEAFF
TRBJ2-5	NA	TRBV24-1	CATSDLRGSGEETQYF
TRBJ2-2	NA	TRBV9	CASSVVLGGELFF
TRBJ2-7	NA	TRBV30	CAWMPGDRTYEQYF
TRBJ2-2	TRBD1	TRBV4-3	CASGLQGAATGELFF
TRBJ1-2	TRBD1	TRBV5-6	CASSSPPGTELSNYGYTF
TRBJ1-1	TRBD1	TRBV19	CASSWQGVNTEAFF
TRBJ2-7	TRBD1	TRBV28	CASSSPGQGASYEQYF
TRBJ1-1	NA	TRBV5-1	CASSLEMQKNTEAFF
TRBJ1-2	TRBD1	TRBV2	CASSAGQGVGHGYTF
TRBJ2-4	TRBD2	TRBV29-1	CSVEQRSGGVLKNIQYF
TRBJ2-3	TRBD1	TRBV7-9	CASSLFRDRLTDTQYF
TRBJ2-5	TRBD1	TRBV6-5	CASSYPGGGSETQYF
TRBJ2-7	TRBD1	TRBV9	CASSTGTGLFYEQYF
TRBJ2-5	TRBD2	TRBV7-2	CASSFTSGGQETQYF
TRBJ2-5	TRBD1	TRBV9	CASSSSTGGEETQYF
TRBJ1-2	NA	TRBV9	CASSNPRGGGGYGYTF
TRBJ2-5	NA	TRBV9	CASSVTTGDTTETQYF
TRBJ1-1	TRBD1	TRBV3-1/TRBV3-2	CASSPRDSLRTGTEAFF
TRBJ2-1	NA	TRBV7-8	CASSFSRWGRRDEQFF
TRBJ1-1	TRBD1	TRBV18	CASSRQSTGERTEAFF
TRBJ2-1	NA	TRBV7-8	CASSFQPRDEQFF
TRBJ2-1	NA	TRBV6-5	CASRTDPRGEQFF
TRBJ1-3	NA	TRBV19	CASSIPQGTGNTIYF
TRBJ1-1	NA	TRBV5-5	CASTSSPLNTEAFF
TRBJ1-2	NA	TRBV5-1	CASSLTGQGYTF
TRBJ1-1	NA	TRBV7-8	CASSLGGWRTEAFF
TRBJ2-5	NA	TRBV4-3	CASSQVYPQETQYF
TRBJ2-7	TRBD1	TRBV3-1/TRBV3-2	CASSQDPPTGGIGYEQYF
TRBJ2-6	TRBD2	TRBV7-8	CASSSRRSGGARGLSGANVLTF
TRBJ2-4	NA	TRBV28	CASSSNKLAKNIQYF
TRBJ1-1	NA	TRBV7-2	CASSLVVTEKAFF
TRBJ2-1	TRBD1	TRBV3-1/TRBV3-2	CASSPPPDRGNYNEQFF
TRBJ1-1	NA	TRBV4-2	CASSQERVGGEAFF
TRBJ2-3	TRBD2	TRBV7-3	CASSLRGLAGTDTQYF
TRBJ2-3	TRBD2	TRBV9	CASSASGGGSTDTQYF
TRBJ2-2	TRBD1	TRBV6-5	CASSYTQGVELFF
TRBJ1-1	NA	TRBV21-1	CASSTSDRERNTEAFF
TRBJ1-1	NA	TRBV6-6	CASSQTQTGNTEAFF
TRBJ1-2	TRBD1	TRBV7-2	CASSAPDRRINHLYGYTF